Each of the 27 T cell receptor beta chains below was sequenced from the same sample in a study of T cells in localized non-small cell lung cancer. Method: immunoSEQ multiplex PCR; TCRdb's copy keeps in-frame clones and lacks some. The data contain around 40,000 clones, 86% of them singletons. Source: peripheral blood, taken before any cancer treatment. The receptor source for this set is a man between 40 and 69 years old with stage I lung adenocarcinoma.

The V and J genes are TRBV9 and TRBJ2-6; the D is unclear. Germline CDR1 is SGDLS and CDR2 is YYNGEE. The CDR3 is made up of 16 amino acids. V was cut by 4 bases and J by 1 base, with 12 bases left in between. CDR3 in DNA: TGTGCCAGCAGCCCCATTTGGAGATCTGGGGCCAACGTCCTGACTTTC. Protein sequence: CASSPIWRSGANVLTF.

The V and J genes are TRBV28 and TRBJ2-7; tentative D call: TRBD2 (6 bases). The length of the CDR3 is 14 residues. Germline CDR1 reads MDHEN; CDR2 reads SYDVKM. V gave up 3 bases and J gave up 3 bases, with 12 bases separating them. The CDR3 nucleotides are TGTGCCAGCAGTTTGGGCGGGACCCGCTACGAGCAGTACTTC. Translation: CASSLGGTRYEQYF.

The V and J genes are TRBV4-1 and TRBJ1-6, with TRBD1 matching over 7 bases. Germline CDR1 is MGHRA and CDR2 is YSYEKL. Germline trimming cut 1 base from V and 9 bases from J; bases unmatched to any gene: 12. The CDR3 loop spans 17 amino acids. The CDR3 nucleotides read TGCGCCAGCAGCCAAGCGAGGGCAGGGGGTTTTAGTTCACCCCTCCACTTT. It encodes CASSQARAGGFSSPLHF.

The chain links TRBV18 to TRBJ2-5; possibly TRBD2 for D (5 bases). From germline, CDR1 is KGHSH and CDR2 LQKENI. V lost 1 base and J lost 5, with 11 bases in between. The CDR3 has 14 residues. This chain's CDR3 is CASSPLEGLETQYF. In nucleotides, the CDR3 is TGTGCCAGCTCACCACTCGAGGGCCTGGAGACCCAGTACTTC.

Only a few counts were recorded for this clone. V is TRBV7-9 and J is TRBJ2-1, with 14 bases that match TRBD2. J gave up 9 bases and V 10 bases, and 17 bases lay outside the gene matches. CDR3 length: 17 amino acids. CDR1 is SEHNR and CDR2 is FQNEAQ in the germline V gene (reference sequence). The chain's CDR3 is CATPTETSGREQAEQFF. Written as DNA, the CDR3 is TGTGCCACCCCGACTGAGACTAGCGGGAGGGAGCAGGCTGAGCAGTTCTTC. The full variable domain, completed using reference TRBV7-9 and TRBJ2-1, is DTGVSQNPRHKITKRGQNVTFRCDPISEHNRLYWYRQTLGQGPEFLTYFQNEAQLEKSRLLSDRFSAERPKGSFSTLEIQRTEQGDSAMYLCATPTETSGREQAEQFFGPGTRLTVL.

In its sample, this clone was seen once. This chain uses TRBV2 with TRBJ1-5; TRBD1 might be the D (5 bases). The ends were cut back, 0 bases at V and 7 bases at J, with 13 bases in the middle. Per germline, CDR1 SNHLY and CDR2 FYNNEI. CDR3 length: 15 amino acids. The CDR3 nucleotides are TGTGCCAGCAGTGAAGCGGGGGGTGCAGGCCAGCCCCAGCATTTT. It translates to CASSEAGGAGQPQHF.

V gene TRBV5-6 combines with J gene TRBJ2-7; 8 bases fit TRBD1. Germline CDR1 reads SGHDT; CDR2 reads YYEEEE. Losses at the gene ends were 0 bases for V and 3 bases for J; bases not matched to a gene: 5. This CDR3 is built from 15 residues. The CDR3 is CASSLGPGGYYEQYF. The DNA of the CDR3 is TGTGCCAGCAGCTTGGGTCCAGGGGGCTACTACGAGCAGTACTTC.

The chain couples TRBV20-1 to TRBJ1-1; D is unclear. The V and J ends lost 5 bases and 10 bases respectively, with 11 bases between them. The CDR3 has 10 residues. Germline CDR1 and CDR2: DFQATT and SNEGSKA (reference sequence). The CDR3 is CSAGGSLAFF. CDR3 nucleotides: TGCAGTGCTGGAGGGTCTCTAGCTTTCTTT.

The CDR3 loop reads CASSPSRPGLNEQYF. DNA for the CDR3: TGTGCCAGCAGCCCCAGCCGACCGGGCCTAAACGAGCAGTACTTC. The chain employs TRBV28 and TRBJ2-7; no clear D. The germline V and J ends were trimmed by 6 bases and 5 bases, with 20 bases remaining between them. Germline V gives CDR1 MDHEN, CDR2 SYDVKM. This CDR3 contains 15 residues.

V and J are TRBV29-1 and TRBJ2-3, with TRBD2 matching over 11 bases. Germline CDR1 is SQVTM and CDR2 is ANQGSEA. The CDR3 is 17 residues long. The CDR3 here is CREGASGRPRTADTQYF. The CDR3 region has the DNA TGCAGGGAGGGGGCTAGCGGGAGGCCCCGGACGGCAGATACGCAGTATTTT.

CDR3 bases: TGTGCCAGTAATAACCCCCTTGGGACAGCTAACCAAGAGACCCAGTACTTC. Translating gives CASNNPLGTANQETQYF. The J gene is TRBJ2-5, the V gene TRBV19, with 7 bases aligning to TRBD1. V dropped 7 bases and J dropped 0; count of bases not matched to a gene: 14. CDR3 size: 17 residues. The germline gives CDR1 LNHDA, CDR2 SQIVND (reference sequence). Full variable domain (remainder filled in from reference TRBV19 and TRBJ2-5): DGGITQSPKYLFRKEGQNVTLSCEQNLNHDAMYWYRQDPGQGLRLIYYSQIVNDFQKGDIAEGYSVSREKKESFPLTVTSAQKNPTAFYLCASNNPLGTANQETQYFGPGTRLLVL.

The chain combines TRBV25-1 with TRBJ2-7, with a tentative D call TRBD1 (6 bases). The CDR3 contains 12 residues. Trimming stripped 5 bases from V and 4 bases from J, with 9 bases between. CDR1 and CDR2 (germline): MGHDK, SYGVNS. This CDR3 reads CASSHTGYEQYF. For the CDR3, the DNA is TGTGCCAGCAGTCATACAGGGTACGAGCAGTACTTC.

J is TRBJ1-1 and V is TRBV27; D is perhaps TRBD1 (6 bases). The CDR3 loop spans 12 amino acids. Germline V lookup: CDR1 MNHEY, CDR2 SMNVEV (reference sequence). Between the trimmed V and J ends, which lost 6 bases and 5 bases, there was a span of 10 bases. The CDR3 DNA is TGTGCCAGCAGACAGGGAGGGACTGAAGCTTTCTTT. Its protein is CASRQGGTEAFF.

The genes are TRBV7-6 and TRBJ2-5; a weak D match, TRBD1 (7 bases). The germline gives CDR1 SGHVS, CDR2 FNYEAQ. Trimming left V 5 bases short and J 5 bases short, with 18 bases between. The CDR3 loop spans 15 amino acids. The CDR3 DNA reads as TGTGCCAGCAGCACGGAGGGGGCCCCCTACGAGACCCAGTACTTC. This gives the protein CASSTEGAPYETQYF. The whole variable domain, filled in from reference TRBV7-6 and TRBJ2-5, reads GAGVSQSPRYKVTKRGQDVALRCDPISGHVSLYWYRQALGQGPEFLTYFNYEAQQDKSGLPNDRFSAERPEGSISTLTIQRTEQRDSAMYRCASSTEGAPYETQYFGPGTRLLVL.

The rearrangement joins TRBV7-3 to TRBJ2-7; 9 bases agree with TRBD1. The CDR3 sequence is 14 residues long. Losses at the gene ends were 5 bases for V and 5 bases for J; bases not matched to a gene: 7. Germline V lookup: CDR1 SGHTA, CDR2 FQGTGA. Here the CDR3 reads CASSPGQGSHEQYF. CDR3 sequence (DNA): TGTGCCAGCAGCCCGGGACAGGGTTCCCACGAGCAGTACTTC.

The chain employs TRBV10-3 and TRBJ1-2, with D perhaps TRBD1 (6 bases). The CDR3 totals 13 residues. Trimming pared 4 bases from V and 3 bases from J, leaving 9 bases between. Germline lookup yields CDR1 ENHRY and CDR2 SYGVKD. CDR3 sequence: CAISGRTDYGYTF. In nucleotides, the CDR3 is TGTGCCATCAGTGGAAGGACAGACTATGGCTACACCTTC.

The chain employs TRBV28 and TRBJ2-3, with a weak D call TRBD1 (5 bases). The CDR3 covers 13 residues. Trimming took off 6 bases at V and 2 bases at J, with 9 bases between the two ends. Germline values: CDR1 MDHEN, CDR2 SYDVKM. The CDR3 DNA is TGTGCCAGCAGGGGGCGGAACACAGATACGCAGTATTTT. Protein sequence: CASRGRNTDTQYF.

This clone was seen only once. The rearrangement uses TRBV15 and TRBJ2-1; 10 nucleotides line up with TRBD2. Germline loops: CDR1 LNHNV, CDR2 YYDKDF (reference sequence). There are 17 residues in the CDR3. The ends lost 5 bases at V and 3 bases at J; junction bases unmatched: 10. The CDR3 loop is CATSGALAGDVYNEQFF. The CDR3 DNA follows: TGTGCCACCAGCGGCGCCCTAGCGGGAGACGTCTACAATGAGCAGTTCTTC.

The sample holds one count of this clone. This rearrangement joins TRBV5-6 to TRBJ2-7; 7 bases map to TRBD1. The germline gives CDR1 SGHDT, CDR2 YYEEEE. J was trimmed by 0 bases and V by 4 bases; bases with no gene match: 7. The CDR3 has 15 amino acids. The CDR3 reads CASSPTYRGSYEQYF. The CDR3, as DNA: TGTGCCAGCAGCCCAACTTACAGGGGCTCCTACGAGCAGTACTTC.

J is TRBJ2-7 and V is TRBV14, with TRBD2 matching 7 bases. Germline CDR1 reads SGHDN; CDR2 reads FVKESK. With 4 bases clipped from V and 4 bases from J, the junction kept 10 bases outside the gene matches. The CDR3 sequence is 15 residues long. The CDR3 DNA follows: TGTGCCAGCAGCCTTCATGCGGGGGTTGTATACGAGCAGTACTTC. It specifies CASSLHAGVVYEQYF.

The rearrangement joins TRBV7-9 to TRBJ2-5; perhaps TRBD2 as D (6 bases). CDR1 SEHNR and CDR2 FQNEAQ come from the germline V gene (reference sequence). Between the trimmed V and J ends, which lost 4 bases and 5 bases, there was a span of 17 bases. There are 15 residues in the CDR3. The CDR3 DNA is TGTGCCAGCAGCTGGCGGGGTCCGGAATCGGAGACCCAGTACTTC. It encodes CASSWRGPESETQYF.

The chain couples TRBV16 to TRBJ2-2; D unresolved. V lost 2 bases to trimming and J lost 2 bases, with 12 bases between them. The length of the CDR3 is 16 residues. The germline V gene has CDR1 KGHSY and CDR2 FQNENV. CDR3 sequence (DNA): TGTGCCAGCAGCCAAGCGCTGTATGCCAACACCGGGGAGCTGTTTTTT. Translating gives CASSQALYANTGELFF.

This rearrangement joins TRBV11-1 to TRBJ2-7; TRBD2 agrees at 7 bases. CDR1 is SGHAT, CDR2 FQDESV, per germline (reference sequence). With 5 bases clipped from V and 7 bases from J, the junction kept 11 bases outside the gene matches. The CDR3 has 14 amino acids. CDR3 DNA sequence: TGTGCCAGCAGCATTACGGGGGAAGCGGGGGAGCAGTACTTC. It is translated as CASSITGEAGEQYF.

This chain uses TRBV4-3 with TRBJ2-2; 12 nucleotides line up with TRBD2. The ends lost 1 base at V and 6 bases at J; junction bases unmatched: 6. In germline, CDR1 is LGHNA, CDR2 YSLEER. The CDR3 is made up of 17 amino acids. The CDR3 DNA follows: TGCGCCAGCAGCCAAGGGGCTAGCGGGAGGGTAGCCGGGGAGCTGTTTTTT. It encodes CASSQGASGRVAGELFF.

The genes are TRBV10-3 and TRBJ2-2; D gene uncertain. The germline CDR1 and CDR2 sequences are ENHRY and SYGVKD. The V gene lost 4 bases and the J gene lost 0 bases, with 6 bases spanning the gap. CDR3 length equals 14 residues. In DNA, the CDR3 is TGTGCCATCAGTGTTGTCCCGAACACCGGGGAGCTGTTTTTT. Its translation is CAISVVPNTGELFF.

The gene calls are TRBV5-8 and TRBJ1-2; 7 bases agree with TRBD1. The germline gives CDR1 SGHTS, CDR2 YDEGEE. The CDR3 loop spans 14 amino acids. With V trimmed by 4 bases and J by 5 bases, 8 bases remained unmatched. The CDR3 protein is CASSLWGDRYGYTF. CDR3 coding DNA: TGTGCCAGCAGCCTGTGGGGGGACAGATATGGCTACACCTTC.

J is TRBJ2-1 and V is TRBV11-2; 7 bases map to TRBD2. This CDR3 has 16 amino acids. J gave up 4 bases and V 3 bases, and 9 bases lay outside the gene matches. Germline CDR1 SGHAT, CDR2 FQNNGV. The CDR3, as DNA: TGTGCCAGCAGCTTTGGGATCGAGCGGGGATACAATGAGCAGTTCTTC. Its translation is CASSFGIERGYNEQFF.